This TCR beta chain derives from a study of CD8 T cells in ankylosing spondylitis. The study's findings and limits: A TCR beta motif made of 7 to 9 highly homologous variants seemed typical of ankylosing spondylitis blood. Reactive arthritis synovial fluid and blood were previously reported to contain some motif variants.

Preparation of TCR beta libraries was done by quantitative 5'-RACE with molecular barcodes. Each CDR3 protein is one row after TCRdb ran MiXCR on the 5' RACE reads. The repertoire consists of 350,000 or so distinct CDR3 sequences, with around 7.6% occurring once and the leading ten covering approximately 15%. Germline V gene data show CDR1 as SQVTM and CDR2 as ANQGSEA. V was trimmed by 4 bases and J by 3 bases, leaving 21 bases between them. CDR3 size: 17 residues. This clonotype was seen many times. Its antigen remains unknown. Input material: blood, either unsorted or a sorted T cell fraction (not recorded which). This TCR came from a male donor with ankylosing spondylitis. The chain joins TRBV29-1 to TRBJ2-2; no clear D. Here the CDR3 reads CSVGGRPSGPYTGELFF. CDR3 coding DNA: TGCAGCGTTGGTGGTAGGCCCTCCGGGCCCTACACCGGGGAGCTGTTTTTT.